The 9 T cell receptor beta chains reported below all come from one sample, sequenced in a study of beta chain features in type 1 diabetes. Expressed TCRB transcripts got sequenced, as all isolated RNA was reverse transcribed. Clones were sequenced by immunoSEQ multiplex PCR, and TCRdb holds only the in-frame ones, with some missing. This table has about 160,000 clones, 8.1% appearing once. Sequenced input: central memory CD4+ T cells from blood. These TCRs come from a young man in good health.

This clone was seen a handful of times. V gene TRBV29-1 combines with J gene TRBJ2-2; D is unresolved. Per germline, CDR1 SQVTM and CDR2 ANQGSEA. The CDR3 is made up of 14 amino acids. Deletions cut 4 bases from V and 4 bases from J, with 13 bases between. In DNA, the CDR3 is TGCAGCGTTGGGGTTACGGGTCCCACCGGGGAGCTGTTTTTT. Translated, it gives CSVGVTGPTGELFF.

This sequence joins TRBV6-5 and TRBJ2-5; D possibly corresponds to TRBD2 (5 bases). V shed 0 bases and J shed 2 bases, with 10 bases lying between them. In germline, CDR1 is MNHEY, CDR2 SVGAGI. This CDR3 has 15 residues. In DNA, the CDR3 is TGTGCCAGCAGTTACTCGTACGGGGAGCAAGAGACCCAGTACTTC. It codes for CASSYSYGEQETQYF.

This clone was observed a handful of times. CDR3: CASSGGTGRWSNYGYTF. For the CDR3, the DNA is TGTGCCAGCAGTGGAGGGACAGGGAGATGGTCTAACTATGGCTACACCTTC. The rearrangement joins TRBV6-1 to TRBJ1-2; 9 positions match TRBD1. CDR1 and CDR2 from the germline V gene are MNHNS and SASEGT. V shed 4 bases, J shed 0 bases, and the junction held 9 bases outside the gene matches. The CDR3 has 17 residues.

This chain uses TRBV7-2 with TRBJ2-7; a weak D match, TRBD2 (5 bases). Germline V gene sequence: CDR1 SGHTA, CDR2 FQGNSA. With 6 bases removed from V and 4 bases from J, the gap between germline ends came to 10 bases. The CDR3 totals 12 residues. The CDR3 loop is CASRPDSYEQYF. CDR3 bases: TGTGCCAGCAGACCGGACTCTTACGAGCAGTACTTC. The complete variable domain, with remaining parts taken from reference TRBV7-2 and TRBJ2-7, reads GAGVSQSPSNKVTEKGKDVELRCDPISGHTALYWYRQSLGQGLEFLIYFQGNSAPDKSGLPSDRFSAERTGGSVSTLTIQRTQQEDSAVYLCASRPDSYEQYFGPGTRLTVT.

This clone showed up many times. The chain is built from TRBV7-9 and TRBJ2-1; 10 nucleotides agree with TRBD2. Germline CDR1 reads SEHNR; CDR2 reads FQNEAQ (reference sequence). V lost 1 base, J lost 7 bases, and 13 bases stayed unmatched. The CDR3 spans 18 residues. The CDR3, as DNA: TGTGCCAGCAGCTTAGTGGGGATGATGGCTAGCGGGAGAAATGAGCAGTTCTTC. This codes for CASSLVGMMASGRNEQFF. Based on the CDR3 plus reference TRBV7-9 and TRBJ2-1, the full variable domain is DTGVSQNPRHKITKRGQNVTFRCDPISEHNRLYWYRQTLGQGPEFLTYFQNEAQLEKSRLLSDRFSAERPKGSFSTLEIQRTEQGDSAMYLCASSLVGMMASGRNEQFFGPGTRLTVL.

There are many counts of this clone. The V gene is TRBV28, the J gene TRBJ2-3; TRBD1 is a possible D gene (7 bases). The CDR3 length is 14 residues. Germline V lookup: CDR1 MDHEN, CDR2 SYDVKM. V shed 5 bases and J shed 6 bases, with 15 bases lying between them. The CDR3 coding sequence is TGTGCCAGCAGTCGACAGGGAGGTGGGGATACGCAGTATTTT. This codes for CASSRQGGGDTQYF. The full variable domain, rest sourced from reference TRBV28 and TRBJ2-3, is DVKVTQSSRYLVKRTGEKVFLECVQDMDHENMFWYRQDPGLGLRLIYFSYDVKMKEKGDIPEGYSVSREKKERFSLILESASTNQTSMYLCASSRQGGGDTQYFGPGTRLTVL.

Here the CDR3 reads CASSLGIYEQYF. The CDR3 nucleotides read TGTGCCAGCAGTCTCGGGATCTACGAGCAGTACTTC. The chain uses TRBV2 and TRBJ2-7; the D gene is possibly TRBD2 (5 bases). The CDR3 sequence is 12 residues long. Germline values: CDR1 SNHLY, CDR2 FYNNEI. V was clipped by 5 bases and J by 3 bases, with 8 bases between them.

This clone was observed at least ten times. The chain combines TRBV4-3 with TRBJ2-1, with TRBD2 matching over 9 bases. The germline gives CDR1 LGHNA, CDR2 YSLEER. With 0 bases clipped from V and 12 bases from J, the junction kept 9 bases outside the gene matches. The length of the CDR3 is 15 residues. The CDR3 loop is CASSQEARREGSQFF. CDR3 coding DNA: TGCGCCAGCAGCCAAGAAGCCCGGCGGGAGGGGTCGCAGTTCTTC.

This clone has only a few counts. The gene calls are TRBV6-1 and TRBJ2-3; no clear D gene. Trimming removed 5 bases at V and 1 base at J, with 10 bases between. This CDR3 region has 14 residues. From germline, CDR1 is MNHNS and CDR2 SASEGT. This chain's CDR3 is CASSPHTGTDTQYF. The CDR3 coding sequence is TGTGCCAGCAGTCCCCATACAGGCACAGATACGCAGTATTTT.